The rows below give T cell receptor beta chains drawn from one sample of a study of cytomegalovirus exposure and HLA in healthy donors. TCRdb's copy holds only in-frame clones and misses some; the assay was immunoSEQ multiplex PCR. The data contain about 76,000 clones, 94% of them seen just once; the ten biggest clones take up 1.5% to 2%. The specimen sequenced was PBMCs. Receptor source: a woman younger than 35 in good health and CMV-seropositive. CDR3s leave out the opening cysteine and the closing phenylalanine or tryptophan.

v_gene,j_gene,CDR3aa
TRBV6-5,TRBJ2-7,ASSYSTSGIYEQY
TRBV7-8,TRBJ2-1,ASSLRRDRGYGEQF
TRBV19,TRBJ1-4,ASNLGREKLF
TRBV2,TRBJ2-2,ASLSWGRRTSGYTGELF
TRBV6-5,TRBJ2-1,ASSYSSGGAYNEQF
TRBV6-4,TRBJ2-1,ASSDGASGNNEQF
TRBV30,TRBJ1-5,AMDRAAHQPQH
TRBV13,TRBJ2-1,ASRPTGNYNEQF
TRBV18,TRBJ2-5,ASSPLLAGAAMETQY
TRBV7-6,TRBJ2-2,ASSWTGNSLNTGELF
TRBV5-8,TRBJ2-5,ASSTLRGAGETQY
TRBV5-1,TRBJ2-7,ASSLDLRYEQY
TRBV10-2,TRBJ2-1,ASSETSSYNEQF
TRBV6-5,TRBJ1-5,ASRQSSNQPQH
TRBV6-5,TRBJ2-7,ASIRDRLSYEQY
TRBV25-1,TRBJ2-1,ASRRGGSYNEQF
TRBV19,TRBJ2-1,ASSGRTSGGGFYNEQF
TRBV18,TRBJ2-3,ASSPRTSTDTQY
TRBV19,TRBJ2-1,ASSTPEGADHNEQF
TRBV7-8,TRBJ2-3,ASSQTKGRTDTQY
TRBV4-3,TRBJ2-7,ASSQVPNRRGAFSPYEQY
TRBV7-9,TRBJ1-4,ASSFGTSGNEKLF
TRBV19,TRBJ1-2,ASSIRGGGYT
TRBV10-1,TRBJ2-2,ASSGGLAGRNTGELF
TRBV5-4,TRBJ2-5,ASSFVAGRGETQY
TRBV14,TRBJ2-2,ASSQDAGITGELF
TRBV29-1,TRBJ2-5,SVKTTSQETQY
TRBV27,TRBJ2-7,ASSPRFADSYEQY
TRBV19,TRBJ1-2,ASGNQGDWGYT
TRBV19,TRBJ1-2,ASSITGDYGYT
TRBV7-3,TRBJ2-1,ASSPLKEVQGTLHNEQF
TRBV27,TRBJ2-1,ASSSQGTTYNEQF
TRBV9,TRBJ1-2,ASSGTGNGYT
TRBV7-2,TRBJ2-5,ASSFTSGGPQETQY